The clone carrying this T cell receptor (beta chain) was observed a few times. The antigen is not known. Trimming removed 5 bases at V and 4 bases at J, with 12 bases between. Germline loops: CDR1 MNHNY, CDR2 SVGAGI (reference sequence). CDR3 length equals 14 residues. Assay: immunoSEQ multiplex PCR; the TCRdb copy retains only in-frame clones and omits some. Of fewer than 55,000 clones in the sample, around 70% are singletons; the top ten hold about 7%. Investigators separated out CD4+ T cells once more than nine days of culture had passed. Every participant took two doses of the BNT162b2 or mRNA-1273 vaccine. Half-medium replacement with IL-2 medium occurred on days 3 and 7. These data belong to a study of vaccination effects on CD4 cells after COVID-19. Study details: Sampling occurred a median 72 days post second dose, range 14 to 241. Study outcomes and limitations: Common cold coronavirus cross-reactivity was shown by only 1 of 255 vaccine-induced clones in healthy vaccinees. Among infection- and vaccine-induced clones, marked clonal contraction occurred late after vaccination.

This chain links TRBV6-6 with TRBJ2-1; tentative D call: TRBD1 (7 bases). This TCR derives from a human donor who received a COVID-19 vaccine. This specimen consisted of CD4+ T cells from PBMCs cultured without peptide, obtained after COVID-19 vaccination. The CDR3 sequence: CASSATGRYNEQFF. In nucleotides, the CDR3 is TGTGCCAGCAGTGCGACAGGGAGGTACAATGAGCAGTTCTTC.